Presented here are 2 T cell receptor beta chains from one specimen sequenced in a study of cytomegalovirus exposure and HLA in healthy donors. Clones were read by immunoSEQ multiplex PCR, and TCRdb kept only the in-frame ones, dropping some. The repertoire holds 260,000 or so clones, with around 91% as singletons. The sequenced sample was PBMCs. The receptors stem from a woman aged 25 to 45 in good health and CMV-seronegative.

This chain joins TRBV4-3 and TRBJ1-4, with D maybe TRBD1 (5 bases). The CDR3 spans 15 residues. Looked up from germline, CDR1 is LGHNA and CDR2 is YSLEER. V was cut by 1 base and J by 8 bases, with 14 bases left in between. The CDR3 bases are TGCGCCAGCAGCCAAGCCGGTGGGGGAGGAGAAAAACTGTTTTTT. Translated: CASSQAGGGGEKLFF.

The CDR3 loop is CASSRGLSGRIFTYEQYF. The CDR3 nucleotides are TGTGCCAGCTCCCGGGGTTTGAGCGGGAGAATCTTTACCTACGAGCAGTACTTC. The rearrangement joins TRBV28 to TRBJ2-7; TRBD2 matches at 8 bases. The CDR3 extends over 18 amino acids. Per germline, CDR1 MDHEN and CDR2 SYDVKM. With 8 bases clipped from V and 2 bases from J, the junction kept 20 bases outside the gene matches.